This T cell receptor (beta chain) was captured in a study of T cells in Graves' hyperthyroidism and ophthalmopathy. The patients, who ranged from 18 to 65 in age, presented with newly diagnosed hyperthyroidism lasting under 2 months. Trimming left V 8 bases short and J 4 bases short, with 11 bases between. The germline V gene has CDR1 MDHEN and CDR2 SYDVKM. The CDR3 spans 12 residues. Study outcomes and limitations: The majority of expanded thyroid clonotypes above 0.001 also appeared in blood. Ophthalmopathy was model-predicted a median approximately six months pre-onset.

Amplified regions were TCR beta CDR3 sequences from RNA transcripts. Primed by the HTBI set, a first-round RT-PCR was run on the TCR CDR3. TCRdb re-called the multiplex PCR reads through MiXCR, storing one row per CDR3 protein. This table holds approximately 500,000 distinct CDR3 sequences, about half found once. This clonotype was counted many times. Its target is unknown. Sequencing was done on a sample of peripheral blood or thyroid tissue (not recorded which). The sequence was obtained from a woman under 30 with Graves' hyperthyroidism. The chain uses TRBV28 and TRBJ1-2; D call uncertain. Here the CDR3 DNA reads TGTGCCAGCGGCGTCTCCAGCTATGGCTACACCTTC. Translating gives CASGVSSYGYTF.